The rows below give T cell receptor beta chains drawn from one sample of a study of shared T cell receptors in the human thymus. Generated by immunoSEQ multiplex PCR, the TCRdb table keeps only in-frame clones and is missing some. The repertoire consists of 500,000 to 550,000 clones, with approximately 80% occurring once and the leading ten covering approximately 0.013%. The same data also contributed to another study, on human thymus T cells.

The source material was thymocytes. Every receptor here comes from a boy younger than two with a congenital heart defect. Both conserved end residues are part of each CDR3. The D gene is left open where the match is weak. Part of the rows lack a size; the others show once, few, many or a class for expanded clones.

>TRBJ2-1|TRBV5-6|NA|NA
CASSLNIYNEQFF
TGTGCCAGCAGCTTGAATATTTACAATGAGCAGTTCTTC
>TRBJ1-2|TRBV2|NA|once
CASSEGTNYGYTF
TGTGCCAGCAGTGAAGGGACAAACTATGGCTACACCTTC
>TRBJ2-1|TRBV9|NA|NA
CASSVGGWVGGTHNEQFF
TGTGCCAGCAGCGTAGGCGGTTGGGTGGGAGGGACACACAATGAGCAGTTCTTC
>TRBJ2-7|TRBV4-1|TRBD1|NA
CASSLKMGTDLSYEQYF
TGCGCCAGCAGTCTCAAAATGGGGACAGATTTATCCTACGAGCAGTACTTC
>TRBJ1-5|TRBV2|NA|NA
CASRREGDQPQHF
TGTGCCAGCCGGAGGGAGGGGGATCAGCCCCAGCATTTT
>TRBJ2-5|TRBV2|NA|NA
CASSEPRGVQETQYF
TGTGCCAGCAGTGAACCCAGGGGAGTACAAGAGACCCAGTACTTC
>TRBJ1-1|TRBV15|TRBD1|NA
CATSRHRGKNTEAFF
TGTGCCACCAGCAGACACAGGGGCAAGAACACTGAAGCTTTCTTT
>TRBJ1-2|TRBV7-9|TRBD1|NA
CASRGTGTGDRYGYTF
TGTGCCAGCAGGGGAACCGGGACAGGGGATCGCTATGGCTACACCTTC
>TRBJ2-1|TRBV30|NA|few
CAWMGRVGYNEQFF
TGTGCCTGGATGGGCAGGGTCGGCTACAATGAGCAGTTCTTC
>TRBJ1-2|TRBV5-4|NA|NA
CASSPEEGNYGYTF
TGTGCCAGCAGCCCCGAGGAGGGCAACTATGGCTACACCTTC
>TRBJ1-1|TRBV5-1|NA|NA
CASSLGGARVWGLSTEAFF
TGCGCCAGCAGCTTGGGGGGCGCCCGGGTATGGGGGCTCAGCACTGAAGCTTTCTTT
>TRBJ2-7|TRBV1|NA|NA
CTSSQVPFAGGPYEQYF
TGCACCAGCAGCCAAGTTCCTTTTGCGGGAGGGCCCTACGAGCAGTACTTC
>TRBJ2-1|TRBV29-1|TRBD1|NA
CSVRPRQGASEQFF
TGCAGCGTCCGGCCTCGACAGGGGGCTTCTGAGCAGTTCTTC
>TRBJ2-1|TRBV2|NA|NA
CASTLGLLNEQFF
TGTGCCAGCACCTTGGGACTCCTCAATGAGCAGTTCTTC
>TRBJ1-4|TRBV21-1|NA|NA
CASSGVQGANEKLFF
TGTGCCAGCAGCGGCGTTCAGGGGGCTAATGAAAAACTGTTTTTT
>TRBJ1-3|TRBV4-1|TRBD1|NA
CASSQDKGQTSGNTIYF
TGCGCCAGCAGCCAAGATAAGGGACAGACCTCTGGAAACACCATATATTTT
>TRBJ2-1|TRBV2|TRBD2|NA
CASSEVGPSGSSYNEQFF
TGTGCCAGCAGTGAAGTTGGGCCTAGCGGGAGCTCCTACAATGAGCAGTTCTTC
>TRBJ2-7|TRBV14|NA|few
CASSPAGDTYEQYF
TGTGCCAGCAGTCCAGCGGGCGATACCTACGAGCAGTACTTC
>TRBJ2-1|TRBV4-3|NA|NA
CASSRVQSVEQFF
TGCGCCAGCAGCCGGGTACAGAGTGTTGAGCAGTTCTTC
>TRBJ1-1|TRBV19|NA|few
CASSMSREAFF
TGTGCCAGTAGTATGTCTCGGGAAGCTTTCTTT
>TRBJ2-1|TRBV4-1|NA|NA
CASSQAEIRQREQFF
TGCGCCAGCAGCCAAGCGGAAATTCGCCAGCGTGAGCAGTTCTTC